Listed below are T cell receptor beta chains from one sample, sequenced in a study of blood T cell repertoires in COVID-19. Sequenced by immunoSEQ multiplex PCR; TCRdb stores in-frame clones only, minus some. The repertoire holds about 310,000 clones, around 84% seen once, with 1.5% to 2% in the top ten. The sample comprised PBMCs or T cells enriched from blood (not recorded which). These receptors came from a woman aged 25 to 39 who had been exposed to COVID-19. The CDR3 runs from the conserved cysteine through the conserved F or W. D genes are given only for firm matches. Clone size appears in some rows only: once, few, many, or a class for an expanded clone.

v_call	d_call	clone_size	j_call	cdr3_nt	cdr3_aa
TRBV9	-	-	TRBJ1-1	TGTGCCAGCAGCGTAGATAGGTACCCCGGGACTGAAGCTTTCTTT	CASSVDRYPGTEAFF
TRBV5-1	-	-	TRBJ2-1	TGCGCCAGCAGCTTCGAAGGACAGTACAATGAGCAGTTCTTC	CASSFEGQYNEQFF
TRBV5-4	-	-	TRBJ2-3	TGTGCCAGCAGTTCGGGCCATCCCGGGGGAACAGATACGCAGTATTTT	CASSSGHPGGTDTQYF
TRBV5-4	-	-	TRBJ1-1	TGTGCCAGCAGTCTACCGGACACCCGAGGATCCACTGAAGCTTTCTTT	CASSLPDTRGSTEAFF
TRBV28	-	-	TRBJ1-1	TGTGCCAGCAGTACCCTAGGGACTGGGAAGAACACTGAAGCTTTCTTT	CASSTLGTGKNTEAFF
TRBV4-2	TRBD2	-	TRBJ2-6	TGTGCCAGCAGCCAGGTTCGGGCGGGAGTGGGGGATCCCTCTGGGGCCAACGTCCTGACTTTC	CASSQVRAGVGDPSGANVLTF
TRBV6-1	TRBD1	-	TRBJ1-5	TGTGCCAGCAGTGAGGAGCCGGGACAGGAACAGCCCCAGCATTTT	CASSEEPGQEQPQHF
TRBV3-1/TRBV3-2	-	-	TRBJ1-4	TGTGCCAGCAGACGACAGGCAGTGAATGAAAAACTGTTTTTT	CASRRQAVNEKLFF
TRBV30	-	-	TRBJ1-4	TGTGCCTGGAGTGCTCGACAGGCGGGTTTTAATGAAAAACTGTTTTTT	CAWSARQAGFNEKLFF
TRBV5-1	TRBD1	-	TRBJ1-4	TGCGCCAGCAGCTTGGAACAGGGGGGTGAAAAACTGTTTTTT	CASSLEQGGEKLFF
TRBV21-1	-	-	TRBJ2-5	TGTGCCAGCAGCAAAGCTCCGGGACTAGCGGACCACAACCAAGAGACCCAGTACTTC	CASSKAPGLADHNQETQYF
TRBV27	TRBD1	-	TRBJ2-3	TGTGCCAGCAGTTCAGTAAAAACAGGGGGCAAGGATCCTCATACGCAGTATTTT	CASSSVKTGGKDPHTQYF
TRBV6-5	TRBD1	-	TRBJ2-7	TGTGCCAGCAGGATTCGTGACAGGGGGTCCTACGAGCAGTACTTC	CASRIRDRGSYEQYF
TRBV5-1	TRBD1	-	TRBJ1-1	TGCGCCAGCAGACGGCTAACAGGGGGCTCCCTGAACACTGAAGCTTTCTTT	CASRRLTGGSLNTEAFF
TRBV19	TRBD1	-	TRBJ1-1	TGTGCCAGTAGTATAGCCCACAGGGGAGGCACTGAAGCTTTCTTT	CASSIAHRGGTEAFF
TRBV7-8	-	-	TRBJ1-5	TGTGCCAGCAGCAAAGCCGGTTCCAGGGACACTCAGCCCCAGCATTTT	CASSKAGSRDTQPQHF
TRBV2	TRBD1	-	TRBJ1-6	TGTGCCAGCAGACCACTTCCGGGACAGGGCAACACGTTCGATAATTCACCCCTCCACTTT	CASRPLPGQGNTFDNSPLHF
TRBV7-2	TRBD2	-	TRBJ2-3	TGTGCCAGCAGCTTAGAGGCGGGAGGGCCGGATACGCAGTATTTT	CASSLEAGGPDTQYF
TRBV9	TRBD1	-	TRBJ1-2	TGTGCCAGCAGCGAAGGGCCGGGACAGGGGAAGAAAGGCTACACCTTC	CASSEGPGQGKKGYTF
TRBV10-3	-	-	TRBJ1-4	TGTGCCATCAGCCCCGGAACTAATGAAAAACTGTTTTTT	CAISPGTNEKLFF
TRBV6-5	TRBD1	-	TRBJ2-5	TGTGCCAGCAGAGAGACAGGGGGGAAAGAGACCCAGTACTTC	CASRETGGKETQYF
TRBV5-6	-	-	TRBJ2-2	TGTGCCAGCAGCTTGGAGGCGCAGGGGCCCACCGGGGAGCTGTTTTTT	CASSLEAQGPTGELFF
TRBV12-3/TRBV12-4	-	-	TRBJ2-3	TGTGCCAGCAGCTACACAGATACGCAGTATTTT	CASSYTDTQYF
TRBV24-1	-	-	TRBJ2-1	TGTGCCACCAGTGATTCGACTAGGTACAATGAGCAGTTCTTC	CATSDSTRYNEQFF
TRBV5-1	-	-	TRBJ1-4	TGCGCCAGCAGCTTCCAGGGCGCGGAAAAACTGTTTTTT	CASSFQGAEKLFF
TRBV4-3	-	few	TRBJ1-5	TGCGCCAGCAGCCAAGATAGGAGGGGATCGTATAGTCAGCCCCAGCATTTT	CASSQDRRGSYSQPQHF
TRBV7-2	-	-	TRBJ1-1	TGTGCCAGCAGCCTTTCGACAGAAACAGCTTTCTTT	CASSLSTETAFF
TRBV30	TRBD1	-	TRBJ1-2	TGTGCCTGGACAACAGGGGGCGAAGGCTACACCTTC	CAWTTGGEGYTF
TRBV25-1	-	-	TRBJ2-5	TGTGCCAGCAGTGTCCCCAGTCGGAGCCAAGAGACCCAGTACTTC	CASSVPSRSQETQYF
TRBV3-1/TRBV3-2	-	-	TRBJ1-5	TGTGCCAGCAGCCAAGGACCAGGGCCCCAGCATTTT	CASSQGPGPQHF
TRBV19	TRBD1	-	TRBJ1-2	TGTGCCAGTAGTAGAACCGGGACAGGCGTCTATGGCTACACCTTC	CASSRTGTGVYGYTF
TRBV7-2	TRBD1	-	TRBJ1-1	TGTGCCAGCAGCTTAGGTCCGGGACAGGGGGCTTTCTTT	CASSLGPGQGAFF
TRBV18	TRBD1	once	TRBJ1-2	TGTGCCAGCTCACCCACGGACAGGGAGAACTATGGCTACACCTTC	CASSPTDRENYGYTF
TRBV30	-	-	TRBJ1-2	TGTGCCTGGAGATCCTGGCGGGACTATGGCTACACCTTC	CAWRSWRDYGYTF
TRBV11-3	-	-	TRBJ2-2	TGTGCCAGCAGCCCCCAGGGTAACACCGGGGAGCTGTTTTTT	CASSPQGNTGELFF
TRBV5-4	TRBD2	-	TRBJ2-5	TGTGCCAGCAGCCCTGGGACTAGCGGGATGCAAGAGACCCAGTACTTC	CASSPGTSGMQETQYF
TRBV19	TRBD1	-	TRBJ1-3	TGTGCCAGTAGTATCGACAGGGATAGAAACACCATATATTTT	CASSIDRDRNTIYF
TRBV19	-	-	TRBJ1-5	TGTGCCAGTAAGCGAGCAATAAGCGGATATAATCAGCCCCAGCATTTT	CASKRAISGYNQPQHF
TRBV11-2	-	-	TRBJ1-1	TGTGCCAGCAGCTTAGTAACAGGGAGTAGCACTGAAGCTTTCTTT	CASSLVTGSSTEAFF
TRBV28	TRBD2	-	TRBJ2-7	TGTGCCAGCAGTTCCTCCACACTAGCGGGAGGATTCGAGCAGTACTTC	CASSSSTLAGGFEQYF
TRBV19	TRBD1	-	TRBJ1-4	TGTGCCAGTTCTGGACAGGGGACCGGTGAAAAACTGTTTTTT	CASSGQGTGEKLFF
TRBV19	-	-	TRBJ1-1	TGTGCCAGTAGTGTTCCTAGGACTGAAGCTTTCTTT	CASSVPRTEAFF
TRBV19	-	-	TRBJ2-5	TGTGCCAGTAGTATGTCCAGGGTCCAAGAGACCCAGTACTTC	CASSMSRVQETQYF
TRBV7-3	TRBD2	-	TRBJ2-3	TGTGCCAGCAGCCCATATGGACTAGCGGGAGACCCGAGCACAGATACGCAGTATTTT	CASSPYGLAGDPSTDTQYF
TRBV30	TRBD2	-	TRBJ2-1	TGTGCCTGGAGGGTAGCGGGGGGGCGGCTAAGGAACAATGAGCAGTTCTTC	CAWRVAGGRLRNNEQFF
TRBV28	-	-	TRBJ2-5	TGTGCCAGCAGTCTTCTAGCGCAACAAGAGACCCAGTACTTC	CASSLLAQQETQYF
TRBV29-1	-	-	TRBJ2-1	TGCAGCGTTGATTACGCGGGATCCCACAATGAGCAGTTCTTC	CSVDYAGSHNEQFF
TRBV5-1	TRBD2	-	TRBJ2-3	TGCGCCAGCAGCTTCGCTAGCGGATTCACAGATACGCAGTATTTT	CASSFASGFTDTQYF
TRBV9	TRBD1	-	TRBJ2-7	TGTGCCAGCAGCGTAGAGGGGGACAGGGACGGCGAGCAGTACTTC	CASSVEGDRDGEQYF
TRBV12-3/TRBV12-4	-	-	TRBJ1-2	TGTGCCAGCATTGGGGGCGCTCTCTCTGGCTACACCTTC	CASIGGALSGYTF